Here is one TCR beta chain with its context. CD45RO-negative cells were positively selected for CCR7, leaving out terminally differentiated effector memory CD45RA+ cells. Germline CDR1 is SGHAT and CDR2 is FQNNGV. V was cut by 3 bases and J by 7 bases, with 19 bases left in between. CDR3 size: 16 residues. Produced via immunoSEQ multiplex PCR; TCRdb's table is partial and in-frame only. The repertoire has millions of clones, approximately 94% of them found once; the top ten carry 1% to 1.3%. This sample is drawn from a study of shared clonotypes between healthy human individuals. The material sequenced was naive CD8+ T cells sorted from blood. V gene TRBV11-2 combines with J gene TRBJ2-1, with D perhaps matching TRBD1 (5 bases). The clonotype originates from a man aged 18 to 29 in good health. The CDR3 reads CASSFTGTNLLNEQFF. CDR3 DNA: TGTGCCAGCAGCTTTACAGGAACGAACCTTTTGAATGAGCAGTTCTTC.